Listed below are T cell receptor beta chains from one sample, sequenced in a study of blood T cell repertoires in COVID-19. TCRdb's table, derived via immunoSEQ multiplex PCR, lists solely in-frame clones and lacks some. Of roughly 170,000 clones listed, about 84% are singletons. Sequenced: PBMCs or T cells enriched from blood (not recorded which). The receptors were sampled from a man between 45 and 60 years old who had recovered from COVID-19. Both conserved end residues are trimmed from each CDR3. Each record gives: D gene, V gene, J gene, CDR3 protein. The D gene is left open where the match is weak.

-	TRBV3-1/TRBV3-2	TRBJ2-7	ASSRSREQY
TRBD2	TRBV7-8	TRBJ2-7	ASSLRTSGLGLVY
-	TRBV6-5	TRBJ1-2	ASSSGAHYGYT
TRBD1	TRBV12-3/TRBV12-4	TRBJ1-5	ASRQGADQPQH
-	TRBV2	TRBJ1-4	ASMKTAGEKLF
TRBD2	TRBV28	TRBJ2-7	ARGLDLSEQY
TRBD2	TRBV7-9	TRBJ2-5	ASSFGGGEETQY
-	TRBV5-1	TRBJ2-3	ASSSTHADRDTQY
-	TRBV18	TRBJ2-7	ASSPSPDWEQY
TRBD2	TRBV2	TRBJ2-1	ASSTSGGASGNEQF
TRBD1	TRBV14	TRBJ1-6	ASSRTGGGSPLH
-	TRBV11-2	TRBJ1-2	ASSFLGAHGYT
-	TRBV19	TRBJ2-2	ASSRQGRGGELF
TRBD1	TRBV7-9	TRBJ2-2	ASSPGQGVGAGELF
TRBD2	TRBV7-2	TRBJ2-3	ASSPPGLAGGRSTDTQY
-	TRBV19	TRBJ1-1	ASSISGDTEAF
TRBD1	TRBV4-1	TRBJ1-2	ASSAVGQGGWGGYT
-	TRBV11-3	TRBJ1-1	ASSLGEDTEAF
-	TRBV30	TRBJ2-1	AWSEGHGADNEQF
TRBD2	TRBV6-5	TRBJ2-7	ATQRGVYEQY
-	TRBV4-1	TRBJ2-3	ASSHAHQAGARTDTQY
-	TRBV7-2	TRBJ2-1	ASSRGTEFGNEQF
-	TRBV18	TRBJ1-4	ASSPLGPHKGEKLF
-	TRBV28	TRBJ1-5	ASIMGGRGQPQH
TRBD1	TRBV6-5	TRBJ1-2	ASPDGQEPYGYT
-	TRBV5-6	TRBJ1-1	ASRDAGGPRTEAF
TRBD1	TRBV6-2/TRBV6-3	TRBJ1-5	ASSYPLGGGQPQH
-	TRBV5-1	TRBJ2-2	ASSLEGAQNTGELF
-	TRBV18	TRBJ1-5	ASSPPTTVAGNQPQH
-	TRBV2	TRBJ1-1	ASSASGVGTEAF
-	TRBV5-4	TRBJ2-2	ASSSHGRGHTGELF
TRBD1	TRBV25-1	TRBJ2-5	ASSEFSGQEETQY
-	TRBV6-4	TRBJ2-1	ASSDRVHNEQF
TRBD2	TRBV7-9	TRBJ2-2	ASYRQRGADTGELF
-	TRBV3-1/TRBV3-2	TRBJ2-7	ASTQNARGSSYEQY
-	TRBV6-5	TRBJ2-3	ASSRLRGGTDTQY
TRBD2	TRBV11-2	TRBJ2-3	ASSSRGSGGTDTQY
-	TRBV2	TRBJ2-1	ASSGDTGEQF
-	TRBV7-2	TRBJ1-5	ASSLYSQPQH
-	TRBV21-1	TRBJ1-6	ASSKETQLPSSYNSPLH
-	TRBV28	TRBJ2-5	ASSLLGPGEETQY
TRBD2	TRBV10-3	TRBJ2-4	AAGSGGFSNIQY
-	TRBV28	TRBJ1-1	ASRSRGGREEAF
-	TRBV29-1	TRBJ1-3	SVEGTSGNTIY
TRBD2	TRBV27	TRBJ2-3	ASSYLAGGSTDTQY
TRBD2	TRBV7-3	TRBJ2-2	ASTNLAVNTGELF
-	TRBV19	TRBJ1-3	ASSIGQLLPTY
-	TRBV29-1	TRBJ1-1	STNRAAEAF
TRBD1	TRBV11-2	TRBJ2-7	ASSLGTGWSYEQY
-	TRBV5-1	TRBJ1-2	ASSLDSPRYGYT
-	TRBV5-1	TRBJ2-3	ASSDTGSTDTQY
-	TRBV14	TRBJ1-2	ASSIQGERGYT
TRBD1	TRBV5-5	TRBJ2-2	ASSWGQGITGELF
TRBD2	TRBV7-9	TRBJ2-7	ASSRGTSTYEQY
-	TRBV30	TRBJ2-7	AWSVASEQY
TRBD2	TRBV19	TRBJ2-1	ASSSSGGLSYNEQF
-	TRBV6-1	TRBJ2-7	ASSEGTHTYEQY
-	TRBV28	TRBJ1-5	ASSRESNQPQH
-	TRBV12-3/TRBV12-4	TRBJ1-1	ASSQQMNTEAF
TRBD1	TRBV6-5	TRBJ1-1	ASTNPGQGAEAF